This T cell receptor beta chain is from a study of blood T cell repertoires in COVID-19. As for the study in general: Sites in the United States, Italy and Spain provided acute and convalescent COVID-19 samples. Sample material is recorded as cDNA or gDNA derived from T cells, B-cell-depleted T cells, or PBMCs.

Authors' analysis steps: How many nucleated cells were present was estimated from reference gene primer amplification. Here immunoSEQ multiplex PCR was the method, and the copy in TCRdb shows in-frame clones only, minus some. That table gives V, J and clone size, and the DNA gave D and trimming. The sample records about 190,000 clones, roughly four fifths being singletons. This CDR3 has 17 residues. Germline V gene lookup returns CDR1 LNHDA and CDR2 SQIVND (reference sequence). The V end was cut by 1 base, the J end by 7 bases, with 23 bases between. Sample: peripheral blood. The sequence was collected from a woman aged 40-49 years with acute or convalescent COVID-19. The rearrangement links TRBV19 to TRBJ2-7, with D perhaps matching TRBD1 (6 bases). In DNA form, the CDR3 reads TGTGCCAGTAGTATAGGCTCCTCTGGGGGCGCCCTGAGGGAGCAGTACTTC. This gives the protein CASSIGSSGGALREQYF.